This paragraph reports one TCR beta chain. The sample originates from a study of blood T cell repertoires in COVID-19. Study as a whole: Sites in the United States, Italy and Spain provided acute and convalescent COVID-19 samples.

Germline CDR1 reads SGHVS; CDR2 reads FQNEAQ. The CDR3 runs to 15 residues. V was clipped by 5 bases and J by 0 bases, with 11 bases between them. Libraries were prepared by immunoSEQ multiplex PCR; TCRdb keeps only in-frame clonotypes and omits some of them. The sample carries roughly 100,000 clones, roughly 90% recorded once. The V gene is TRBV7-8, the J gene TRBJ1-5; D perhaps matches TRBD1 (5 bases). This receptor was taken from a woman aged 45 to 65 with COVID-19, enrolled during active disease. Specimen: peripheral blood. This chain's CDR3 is CASSLGHNSNQPQHF. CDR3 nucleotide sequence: TGTGCCAGCAGCCTAGGACACAATAGCAATCAGCCCCAGCATTTT.